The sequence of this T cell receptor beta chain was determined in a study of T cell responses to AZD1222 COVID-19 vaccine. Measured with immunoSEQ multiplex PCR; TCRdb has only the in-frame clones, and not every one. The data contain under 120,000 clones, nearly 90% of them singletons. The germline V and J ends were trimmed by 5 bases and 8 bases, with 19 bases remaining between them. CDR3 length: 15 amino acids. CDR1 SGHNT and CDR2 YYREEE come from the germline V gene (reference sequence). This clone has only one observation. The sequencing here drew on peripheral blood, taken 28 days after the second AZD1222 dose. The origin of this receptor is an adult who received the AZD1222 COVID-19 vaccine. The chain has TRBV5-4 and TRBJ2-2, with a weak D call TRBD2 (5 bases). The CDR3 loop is CASSGRPVLSGELFF. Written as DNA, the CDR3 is TGTGCCAGCAGTGGGAGACCCGTGTTATCGGGGGAGCTGTTTTTT.